Listed here is a single T cell receptor beta chain. Its antigen is as yet unknown. These data originate in a study of shared clonotypes between healthy human individuals. Study conclusions and caveats: Owing to a small donor count, the genetic and exposure-history diversity represented was limited. The expectation was that sequencing depth would affect clonotype sharing among donors.

Original processing methods: There were no quality scores in the junction-only immunoSEQ sequences, so filtering differed. The repertoire was sequenced with immunoSEQ multiplex PCR; TCRdb's copy has only in-frame clones and lacks some. The V and J calls and clone size were taken over from that table, and D and trimming were inferred from the DNA. The sample lists about 470,000 clones, roughly 77% occurring once. Every donor was a Caucasian adult from Nashville, Tennessee. The V and J ends lost 2 bases and 1 base respectively, with 8 bases between them. Germline V gene data show CDR1 as SGHTA and CDR2 as FQGTGA. This CDR3 region has 14 residues.

The receptor comes from a woman aged 40 to 50 in good health. Some clones in this sample may be carry-over from other donors' samples. Sequenced: PBMCs. The rearrangement uses TRBV7-3 and TRBJ2-5; the D is unclear. CDR3 protein: CASSLSNSQETQYF. CDR3 in DNA: TGTGCCAGCAGCTTATCTAACTCCCAAGAGACCCAGTACTTC.